The 17 T cell receptor beta chains below come from one sample, sequenced in a study of blood T cell repertoires in COVID-19. The assay was immunoSEQ multiplex PCR, and TCRdb's table has in-frame clones only and misses some. The sample records some 120,000 clones, roughly 80% being singletons. The sample consisted of peripheral blood. The receptors stem from a man in his sixties or seventies with acute or convalescent COVID-19.

This clone was seen more than once but under ten times. This sequence joins TRBV5-1 and TRBJ2-7, with TRBD2 identical over 9 bases. In germline, CDR1 is SGHRS, CDR2 YFSETQ. The CDR3 has 15 amino acids. Losses at the gene ends were 7 bases for V and 5 bases for J; bases not matched to a gene: 13. CDR3 DNA sequence: TGCGCCAGCTCTCCCGTGGCGGGGGGGCTCAACGAGCAGTACTTC. Its translation is CASSPVAGGLNEQYF.

The chain is built from TRBV19 and TRBJ1-5; tentative D call: TRBD1 (5 bases). CDR3 length: 14 residues. Germline V CDR1 and CDR2: LNHDA, SQIVND (reference sequence). V was cut by 2 bases and J by 6 bases, with 11 bases left in between. CDR3 loop: CASSINRGPQPQHF. The CDR3 DNA reads as TGTGCCAGTAGTATAAATAGGGGTCCTCAGCCCCAGCATTTT.

The chain recombines TRBV5-1 with TRBJ2-2, with D unclear. CDR1 is SGHRS and CDR2 is YFSETQ in the germline V gene. V was pared by 2 bases and J by 0 bases, with 8 bases between. The CDR3 is made up of 15 amino acids. The CDR3 DNA sequence: TGCGCCAGCAGCTTTCCCAGGCCGAACACCGGGGAGCTGTTTTTT. It yields the protein CASSFPRPNTGELFF.

This chain links TRBV3-1 (or the pseudogene TRBV3-2) with TRBJ2-5, with TRBD2 identical over 10 bases. V shed 4 bases and J 5 bases; nucleotides not matched to a gene: 13. The CDR3 is 17 residues long. Germline V gene sequence: CDR1 LGHDT, CDR2 YNNKEL (reference sequence). CDR3 DNA: TGTGCCAGCAGCCGCCCTAGCGGGGGCCTAGGCGGGGAGACCCAGTACTTC. Amino acids: CASSRPSGGLGGETQYF.

The chain joins TRBV18 to TRBJ1-1, with TRBD1 identical over 9 bases. The CDR3 has 14 amino acids. Germline-derived CDR1 and CDR2 are KGHSH and LQKENI. Trimming took 2 bases from V and 4 from J; bases not matched to a gene: 2. The CDR3 protein is CASSPATGGTEAFF. Here the CDR3 DNA reads TGTGCCAGCTCACCAGCGACAGGGGGCACTGAAGCTTTCTTT.

J is TRBJ2-6 and V is TRBV28; a weak D match, TRBD1 (6 bases). Trimming stripped 11 bases from V and 4 bases from J, with 15 bases between. CDR1 and CDR2 (germline): MDHEN, SYDVKM. The CDR3 is 14 amino acids. CDR3 loop: CAATGRSGANVLTF. The CDR3 DNA is TGTGCCGCAACAGGGAGATCAGGGGCCAACGTCCTGACTTTC.

V is TRBV5-6 and J is TRBJ1-2, with a possible D match to TRBD1 (6 bases). The V gene lost 2 bases and the J gene lost 5 bases, with 16 bases spanning the gap. The CDR3 runs to 15 residues. In germline, CDR1 is SGHDT, CDR2 YYEEEE. The CDR3 region has the DNA TGTGCCAGCAGCTTAGGATCGGGGGGGCCGTATGGCTACACCTTC. It specifies CASSLGSGGPYGYTF.

The chain carries TRBV19 and TRBJ2-7; the match to TRBD1 covers 9 bases. This CDR3 is 15 amino acids long. CDR1 is LNHDA and CDR2 is SQIVND in the germline V gene (reference sequence). The trim removed 3 bases at V and 5 bases at J, leaving 8 bases unmatched. The CDR3 sequence: CASSISFGQGNEQYF. As DNA, the CDR3 is TGTGCCAGTAGTATTAGTTTTGGACAGGGGAACGAGCAGTACTTC. Full variable domain (missing parts from reference TRBV19 and TRBJ2-7): DGGITQSPKYLFRKEGQNVTLSCEQNLNHDAMYWYRQDPGQGLRLIYYSQIVNDFQKGDIAEGYSVSREKKESFPLTVTSAQKNPTAFYLCASSISFGQGNEQYFGPGTRLTVT.

This clone was observed a single time. V gene TRBV1 combines with J gene TRBJ2-3; whether TRBD2, the table's D call, matches the DNA was not checked. TRBV1 is flagged as a pseudogene. This CDR3 spans 15 amino acids. The CDR3 loop is CTSSQDRLAGATQYF. The CDR3 DNA reads as TGCACCAGCAGCCAAGATCGACTAGCGGGGGCTACGCAGTATTTT.

Details on this clone: At one end the junction does not follow the germline gene, possibly because of a read error. This rearrangement joins TRBV7-9 to TRBJ2-5; 10 bases agree with TRBD1. This CDR3 is built from 15 residues. Germline V gene data show CDR1 as SEHNR and CDR2 as FQNEAQ (reference sequence). The CDR3 loop is CAGSLRTGGGETQYF. DNA for the CDR3: TGTGCCGGCAGCTTGAGGACAGGGGGTGGAGAGACCCAGTACTTC.

This rearrangement joins TRBV6-5 to TRBJ2-6, with D unclear. Germline CDR1 MNHEY, CDR2 SVGAGI. There are 14 residues in the CDR3. Between the trimmed V and J ends, which lost 3 bases and 0 bases, there was a span of 3 bases. This CDR3 reads CASSYLSGANVLTF. The DNA of the CDR3 is TGTGCCAGCAGTTATCTCTCTGGGGCCAACGTCCTGACTTTC.

This sequence joins TRBV19 and TRBJ2-7, with TRBD1 identical over 8 bases. Germline V CDR1 and CDR2: LNHDA, SQIVND (reference sequence). CDR3 length: 18 amino acids. The J segment lost 3 bases and the V segment lost 3 bases, leaving 16 bases of the junction unmatched. CDR3 residues: CASSIPSVLRDRFYEQYF. Written as DNA, the CDR3 is TGTGCCAGTAGTATCCCATCCGTCCTCCGGGACAGGTTCTACGAGCAGTACTTC.

This chain links TRBV30 with TRBJ1-4, with D unclear. Germline assignment: CDR1 GTSNPN and CDR2 SVGIG (reference sequence). Trimming stripped 5 bases from V and 7 bases from J, with 14 bases between. This CDR3 spans 13 amino acids. The CDR3 DNA reads TGTGCCTGGCAATGGGGAGACGGTGAAAAACTGTTTTTT. It translates to CAWQWGDGEKLFF. Variable domain in full (rest from reference TRBV30 and TRBJ1-4): SQTIHQWPATLVQPVGSPLSLECTVEGTSNPNLYWYRQAAGRGLQLLFYSVGIGQISSEVPQNLSASRPQDRQFILSSKKLLLSDSGFYLCAWQWGDGEKLFFGSGTQLSVL.

This clone has only a few counts. The V and J genes are TRBV7-6 and TRBJ2-7; 7 nucleotides agree with TRBD1. The CDR3 has 13 residues. J gave up 7 bases and V 1 base, and 4 bases lay outside the gene matches. The germline CDR1 and CDR2 sequences are SGHVS and FNYEAQ. CDR3 sequence (DNA): TGTGCCAGCAGCTTAGAGGGGGCGGCGGAGCAGTACTTC. This sequence encodes CASSLEGAAEQYF.

This rearrangement joins TRBV19 to TRBJ2-6; tentative D call: TRBD1 (6 bases). Germline loops: CDR1 LNHDA, CDR2 SQIVND (reference sequence). The CDR3 has 18 residues. Trimming cost V 5 bases and J 4 bases, with 21 bases left between them. The CDR3 nucleotides are TGTGCCAGTAGTCAACGTACCACCACAGGGCCCGGGGCCAACGTCCTGACTTTC. Its translation is CASSQRTTTGPGANVLTF.

This chain connects TRBV2 to TRBJ2-5, with 7 bases lining up with TRBD2. CDR1 SNHLY and CDR2 FYNNEI come from the germline V gene. The CDR3 sequence is 12 residues long. V dropped 8 bases and J dropped 5; count of bases not matched to a gene: 5. CDR3 sequence (DNA): TGTGCCAGCGGGGGGGACGGGGAGACCCAGTACTTC. This sequence encodes CASGGDGETQYF.

This clone was observed once. This rearrangement joins TRBV5-1 to TRBJ2-1, with TRBD1 as a possible D gene (6 bases). Germline CDR1 reads SGHRS; CDR2 reads YFSETQ. The CDR3 covers 12 residues. Trimming took 6 bases from V and 3 from J, leaving 7 bases between them. This chain's CDR3 is CASNRDYNEQFF. For the CDR3, the DNA is TGCGCCAGCAACAGGGACTACAATGAGCAGTTCTTC.